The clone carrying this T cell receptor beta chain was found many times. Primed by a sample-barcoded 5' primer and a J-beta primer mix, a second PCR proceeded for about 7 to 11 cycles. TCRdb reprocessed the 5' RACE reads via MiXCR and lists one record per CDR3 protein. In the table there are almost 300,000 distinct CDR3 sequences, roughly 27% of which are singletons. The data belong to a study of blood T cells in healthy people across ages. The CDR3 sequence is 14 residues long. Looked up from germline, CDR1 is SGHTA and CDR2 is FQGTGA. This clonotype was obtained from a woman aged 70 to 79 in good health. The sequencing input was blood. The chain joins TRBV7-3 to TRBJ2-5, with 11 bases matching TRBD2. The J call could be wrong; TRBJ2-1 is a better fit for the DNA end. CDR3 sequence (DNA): TGTGCCAGCGGGGTTAGCGGGAGGGAAAGTGAGCAGTTCTTC. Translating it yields CASGVSGRESEQFF.